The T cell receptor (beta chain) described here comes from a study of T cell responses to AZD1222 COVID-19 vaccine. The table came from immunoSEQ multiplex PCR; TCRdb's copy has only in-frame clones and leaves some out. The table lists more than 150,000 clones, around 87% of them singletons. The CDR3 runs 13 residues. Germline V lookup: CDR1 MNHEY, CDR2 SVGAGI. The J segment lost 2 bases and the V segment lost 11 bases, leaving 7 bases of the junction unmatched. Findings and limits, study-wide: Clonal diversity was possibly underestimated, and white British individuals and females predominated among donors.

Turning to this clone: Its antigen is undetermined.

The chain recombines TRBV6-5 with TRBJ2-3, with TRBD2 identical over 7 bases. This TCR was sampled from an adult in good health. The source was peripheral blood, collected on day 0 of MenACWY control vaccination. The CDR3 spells CAFQGDYTDTQYF. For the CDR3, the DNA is TGTGCCTTCCAAGGGGACTACACAGATACGCAGTATTTT.